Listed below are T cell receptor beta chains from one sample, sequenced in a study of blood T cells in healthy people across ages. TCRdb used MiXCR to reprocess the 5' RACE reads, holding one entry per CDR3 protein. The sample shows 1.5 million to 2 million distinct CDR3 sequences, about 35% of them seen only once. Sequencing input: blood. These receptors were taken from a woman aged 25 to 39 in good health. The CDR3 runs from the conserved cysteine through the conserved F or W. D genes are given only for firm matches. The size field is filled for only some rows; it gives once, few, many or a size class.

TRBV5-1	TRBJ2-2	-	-	CASSLARTNTGELFF	TGCGCCAGCAGCTTGGCCAGAACGAACACCGGGGAGCTGTTTTTT
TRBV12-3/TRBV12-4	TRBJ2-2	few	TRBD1	CASSDNRGRAGELFF	TGTGCCAGCAGTGATAACAGGGGGCGCGCCGGGGAGCTGTTTTTT
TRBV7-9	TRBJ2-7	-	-	CASTNRGPLGEQYF	TGTGCCAGCACAAACAGAGGACCCTTAGGAGAGCAGTACTTC
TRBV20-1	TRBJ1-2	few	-	CSASGTDNYGYTF	TGCAGTGCTAGTGGGACGGATAACTATGGCTACACCTTC
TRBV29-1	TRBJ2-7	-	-	CSVTGRFSYEQYF	TGCAGCGTCACAGGGAGGTTCAGCTACGAGCAGTACTTC
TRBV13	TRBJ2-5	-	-	CASSSGQTVQETQYF	TGTGCCAGCAGCTCCGGACAAACAGTTCAAGAGACCCAGTACTTC
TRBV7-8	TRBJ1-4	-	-	CACSLEPHRTYNEKLFF	TGTGCCTGCAGCCTAGAGCCCCACAGGACATATAATGAAAAACTGTTTTTT
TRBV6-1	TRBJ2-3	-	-	CANARSTWWDTDTQYF	TGTGCCAACGCCAGAAGTACATGGTGGGACACAGATACGCAGTATTTT
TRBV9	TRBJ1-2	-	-	CASSDIAGGVFGYTF	TGTGCCAGCAGCGACATAGCCGGGGGCGTGTTTGGCTACACCTTC
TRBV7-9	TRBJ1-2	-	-	CASSLGQTFNYGYTF	TGTGCCAGCAGCTTAGGCCAGACTTTTAACTATGGCTACACCTTC